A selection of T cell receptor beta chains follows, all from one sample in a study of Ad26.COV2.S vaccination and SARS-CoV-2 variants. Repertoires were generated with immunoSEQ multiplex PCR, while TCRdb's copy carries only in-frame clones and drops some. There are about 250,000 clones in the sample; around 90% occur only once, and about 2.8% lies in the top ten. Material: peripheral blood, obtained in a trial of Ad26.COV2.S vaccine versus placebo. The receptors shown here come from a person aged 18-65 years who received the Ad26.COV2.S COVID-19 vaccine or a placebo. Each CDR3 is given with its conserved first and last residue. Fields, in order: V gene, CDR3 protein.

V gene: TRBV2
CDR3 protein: CASSRDLAGNNEQFF

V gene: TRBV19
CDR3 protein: CASSGGGRAPLGTQYF

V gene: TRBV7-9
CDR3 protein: CASNLAGSGETQYF

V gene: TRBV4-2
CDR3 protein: CASSQRVGETEAFF

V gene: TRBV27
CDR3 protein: CASSRQWTGRYSPLHF

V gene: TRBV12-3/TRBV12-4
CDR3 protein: CASRWTGNQPQHF

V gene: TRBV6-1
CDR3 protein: CASSEFSSEARGYTF

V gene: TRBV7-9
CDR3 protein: CASSSPDRVYEQYF

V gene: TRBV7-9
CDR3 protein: CASSIGQVDSKAFF

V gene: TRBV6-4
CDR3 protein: CASSEQGATGELFF

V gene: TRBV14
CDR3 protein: CASSLPGLRADTQYF

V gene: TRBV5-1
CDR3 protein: CASSLPGDYEQYF

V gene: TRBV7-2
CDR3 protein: CASSLVASTGELFF

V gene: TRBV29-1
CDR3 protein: CSVEGGRSSYNEQFF

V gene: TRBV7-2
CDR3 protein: CASSFYSGGSPGTQYF

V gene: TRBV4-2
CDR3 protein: CASSQDLAGGPTGELFF

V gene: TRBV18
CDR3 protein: CASTGAGSDTQYF

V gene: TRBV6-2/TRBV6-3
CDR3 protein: CASSYSISGLGYTF

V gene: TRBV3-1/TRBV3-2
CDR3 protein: CASSQAPHGGAHGGSSTDTQYF

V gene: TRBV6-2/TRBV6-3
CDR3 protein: CASSYLTRGTGDEKLFF

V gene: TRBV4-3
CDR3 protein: CASSPSENTEAFF

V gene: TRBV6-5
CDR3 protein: CASLLTAGDTEAFF

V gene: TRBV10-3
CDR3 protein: CATRTSGYTDTQYF

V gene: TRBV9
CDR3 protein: CASSPPTPQETQYF

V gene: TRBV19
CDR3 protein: CASSSTQKLYGYTF

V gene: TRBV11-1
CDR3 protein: CASSSQGIRGTEAFF

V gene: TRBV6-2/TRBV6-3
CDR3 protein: CASSSPTLDTQYF

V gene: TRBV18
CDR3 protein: CASSPPGPHYEQYF

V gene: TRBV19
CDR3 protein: CASRGGQATNYGYTF

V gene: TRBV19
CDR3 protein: CASSTGTSGGYNEQFF

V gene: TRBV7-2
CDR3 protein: CASSPQGGSGNTIYF

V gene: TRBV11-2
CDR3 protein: CASSPGFQETQYF

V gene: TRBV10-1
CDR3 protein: CANKNSVPTYEQYF

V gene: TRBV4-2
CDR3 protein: CASRFSGIMSTGELFF

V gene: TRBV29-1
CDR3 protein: CSVHDRFMGTEAFF

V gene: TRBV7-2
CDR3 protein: CASSSQGISKETQYF

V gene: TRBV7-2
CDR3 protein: CASRQDSNNSPLHF

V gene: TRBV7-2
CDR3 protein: CASSLGGQGGTEAFF

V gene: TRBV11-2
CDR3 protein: CASSLTSLAKNIQYF

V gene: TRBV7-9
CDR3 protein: CASSLDGGVQETQYF

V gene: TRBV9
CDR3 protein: CASSVGGGTTNEKLFF

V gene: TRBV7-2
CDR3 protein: CASSLAGGRAQYF

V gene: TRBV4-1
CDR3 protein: CASSRLWGLRHNEQFF

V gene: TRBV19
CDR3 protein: CASSAWGQDPYEQYF

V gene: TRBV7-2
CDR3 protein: CASSPGTTLGEQFF

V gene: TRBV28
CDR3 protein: CASSLGIGFEQYF

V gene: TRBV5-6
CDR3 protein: CASSPAGESTDTQYF